This T cell receptor beta chain was identified during a study of cytomegalovirus exposure and HLA in healthy donors. As for the study in general: Some 180 million T cells yielded 100 million or so unique TCR beta sequences in earlier analysis. General observations from the study: Later analysis identified several of the most significant clusters that appeared linked to common viral pathogens.

About this clone: What it recognizes is unknown.

CDR3 size: 13 residues. V lost 3 bases and J lost 2, with 8 bases in between. Looked up from germline, CDR1 is GTSNPN and CDR2 is SVGIG (reference sequence). The primer mix had 60 Vbeta and 13 Jbeta primers. Produced via immunoSEQ multiplex PCR; TCRdb's table is partial and in-frame only. This table holds around 150,000 clones, less than 90% found once. This TCR came from a man younger than 30 in good health and CMV-seronegative. This chain connects TRBV30 to TRBJ2-1, with a tentative D call TRBD1 (5 bases). The specimen sequenced was PBMCs. CDR3 DNA sequence: TGTGCCTGGAGGCCAGGGACCTACAATGAGCAGTTCTTC. Its protein product is CAWRPGTYNEQFF.